This record concerns one TCR beta chain sequence. In the original workflow: Cell counts per sample came from amplifying reference gene primers. Libraries were prepared by immunoSEQ multiplex PCR; TCRdb keeps only in-frame clonotypes and omits some of them. V, J and clone size reflect that table, while D and trimming were determined from the DNA. The table shows approximately 250,000 clones, with about 93% occurring only once. The data stem from a study of blood T cell repertoires in COVID-19. Across the whole study: Material from acute and convalescent COVID-19 was sourced from the United States, Italy and Spain. Nucleic acid was either cDNA or gDNA, and it came from T cells, B-cell-depleted T cells, or PBMCs.

Germline loops: CDR1 MNHEY, CDR2 SMNVEV (reference sequence). Trimming shortened V by 6 bases and J by 0 bases, and 8 bases separated the two germline ends. CDR3 length: 14 amino acids. The chain recombines TRBV27 with TRBJ1-4; perhaps TRBD1 as D (5 bases). The sequence derives from a man aged 25-45 years with COVID-19, enrolled during active disease. Sequenced material: peripheral blood. CDR3 DNA sequence: TGTGCCAGCAGGCAGGGTTCAACTAATGAAAAACTGTTTTTT. Its translation is CASRQGSTNEKLFF.